Listed here is a single T cell receptor (beta chain). V was clipped by 8 bases and J by 6 bases; unmatched bases: 7. The CDR3 is 14 amino acids. Germline values: CDR1 SEHNR, CDR2 FQNEAQ (reference sequence). Preparing the TCRbeta library involved the use of unique molecular identifiers. TCRdb fed the PCR reads into MiXCR, producing one record per CDR3 protein. The repertoire consists of approximately 240,000 distinct CDR3 sequences, with over 9.5% occurring once and the leading ten covering roughly 5.1%. The data originate from a study of T-cell reconstitution after alpha-beta-depleted transplantation in children.

The starting material was PBMCs from the stem cell graft donor, obtained from the stem cell graft. This receptor was identified in a human donor who donated a stem cell graft to a child with SCID. The chain recombines TRBV7-9 with TRBJ2-1; 10 positions agree with TRBD2. The CDR3 loop is CASADSGGINEQFF. In nucleotides, the CDR3 is TGTGCCAGCGCAGATAGCGGGGGGATCAATGAGCAGTTCTTC.